This T cell receptor (beta chain) originates from a study of T cells in Graves' hyperthyroidism and ophthalmopathy. Study-wide points: Through a model of 13 V-J features, ophthalmopathy was separated from stable hyperthyroidism. Ophthalmopathy was identified by the model a median 6.5 months ahead of onset.

On this clonotype: Its matching antigen is unknown.

Amplification yielded TCR beta CDR3 regions, with RNA transcripts as the source. HTBI primers drove first-round RT-PCR of the TCR CDR3. A single record per CDR3 protein comes from TCRdb applying MiXCR to the multiplex PCR reads. Of around 450,000 distinct CDR3 sequences in the sample, more than 15% were seen once. Recently diagnosed hyperthyroidism of less than 2 months' duration affected patients aged 18 to 65. On the basis of clinical symptoms, serum thyroxine and TRAb, thyroid ultrasound and orbital computed tomography, diagnoses were made. This CDR3 is 16 amino acids long. The V segment lost 1 base and the J segment 7 bases; nucleotides outside the gene matches: 9. CDR1 SEHNR and CDR2 FQNEAQ come from the germline V gene (reference sequence).

This TCR was sampled from a woman younger than 30 with Graves' hyperthyroidism. This chain links TRBV7-9 with TRBJ2-1; 8 nucleotides agree with TRBD2. Sequencing was done on a sample of blood. The CDR3: CASSLVISGTWNEQFF. DNA for the CDR3: TGTGCCAGCAGCTTAGTAATTAGCGGGACGTGGAATGAGCAGTTCTTC. Looking up the rest from reference TRBV7-9 and TRBJ2-1 gives the full variable domain: DTGVSQNPRHKITKRGQNVTFRCDPISEHNRLYWYRQTLGQGPEFLTYFQNEAQLEKSRLLSDRFSAERPKGSFSTLEIQRTEQGDSAMYLCASSLVISGTWNEQFFGPGTRLTVL.